Ten or more counts support the clone carrying this TCR beta chain. This sample was included in a study of identical twins. TCRdb redid the calling of the 5' RACE reads with MiXCR, one entry per CDR3 protein. The sample lists under 800,000 distinct CDR3 sequences, less than 25% occurring once. In germline, CDR1 is LNHNV, CDR2 YYDKDF (reference sequence). Trimming cost V 5 bases and J 5 bases; bases outside gene matches: 2. The CDR3 covers 13 residues. The data also belong to a second study, concerning T cells expressing NK-cell markers.

The sequence derives from a woman aged 18-29 years in good health. The chain couples TRBV15 to TRBJ2-7; 11 bases line up with TRBD1. Sequencing was carried out using PBMCs. CDR3: CATSPDRGHEQYF. As DNA, the CDR3 is TGTGCCACCAGCCCGGACAGGGGGCACGAGCAGTACTTC.